This T cell receptor beta chain was recovered during a study of cytomegalovirus exposure and HLA in healthy donors. In the study overall: The Caucasian-associated ancestry cluster held less than 85% of more than 350 genotyped donors.

Trimming cost V 2 bases and J 1 base, with 12 bases left between them. The CDR3 runs 15 residues. Germline CDR1 and CDR2: GTSNPN and SVGIG (reference sequence). Amplification used 60 Vbeta primers and 13 Jbeta primers. Profiling relied on immunoSEQ multiplex PCR, and the TCRdb table lists in-frame clones only, not all of them. The table has 95,000 to 150,000 clones, around 77% seen once. The chain links TRBV30 to TRBJ1-5; D call uncertain. The sequence was obtained from a woman aged 40 to 49 in good health and CMV-seropositive. The specimen sequenced was PBMCs. The CDR3 loop reads CAWSRWAGSNQPQHF. The CDR3 DNA sequence: TGTGCCTGGAGTAGGTGGGCAGGAAGCAATCAGCCCCAGCATTTT.